These 32 T cell receptor beta chains originate from one sample sequenced in a study of blood T cell repertoires in COVID-19. Measured with immunoSEQ multiplex PCR; TCRdb has only the in-frame clones, and not every one. The sample shows 75,000 to 100,000 clones, less than 90% of them seen only once. The source material was peripheral blood. All receptors come from a human donor in a cohort sampled during active COVID-19.

The chain carries TRBV6-5 and TRBJ2-2; D is unclear. CDR3 size: 13 residues. V lost 2 bases and J lost 4, with 5 bases in between. The V gene's germline CDR1 is MNHEY and CDR2 SVGAGI. The CDR3 sequence is CASSYGTTGELFF. The CDR3 bases are TGTGCCAGCAGTTACGGCACCACCGGGGAGCTGTTTTTT.

The gene calls are TRBV28 and TRBJ2-7; D might be TRBD1 (7 bases). CDR1 and CDR2 from the germline V gene are MDHEN and SYDVKM. The CDR3 spans 16 residues. Trimming took 6 bases from V and 2 from J, leaving 20 bases between them. CDR3 DNA: TGTGCCAGCAGCTTTCGGGGGACAGTAAAAACCTACGAGCAGTACTTC. Its translation: CASSFRGTVKTYEQYF.

V usage is TRBV28 and J usage is TRBJ2-7; D perhaps matches TRBD1 (5 bases). Trimming left V 4 bases short and J 0 bases short, with 13 bases between. This CDR3 is built from 15 residues. Germline V gene data show CDR1 as MDHEN and CDR2 as SYDVKM. In DNA, the CDR3 is TGTGCCAGCAGTTCCAGGGTTCCAGGCTCCTACGAGCAGTACTTC. This sequence encodes CASSSRVPGSYEQYF.

V gene TRBV19 combines with J gene TRBJ1-2; 12 nucleotides line up with TRBD1. CDR1 is LNHDA and CDR2 is SQIVND in the germline V gene (reference sequence). With V trimmed by 3 bases and J by 2 bases, 4 bases remained unmatched. This CDR3 is 16 amino acids long. The CDR3 region is CASSIKGQGANYGYTF. CDR3 DNA: TGTGCCAGTAGTATCAAGGGACAGGGGGCAAACTATGGCTACACCTTC. Full variable domain (outside the CDR3, taken from reference TRBV19 and TRBJ1-2): DGGITQSPKYLFRKEGQNVTLSCEQNLNHDAMYWYRQDPGQGLRLIYYSQIVNDFQKGDIAEGYSVSREKKESFPLTVTSAQKNPTAFYLCASSIKGQGANYGYTFGSGTRLTVV.

V usage is TRBV5-1 and J usage is TRBJ2-7, with 10 bases identical to TRBD1. Germline values: CDR1 SGHRS, CDR2 YFSETQ. There are 14 residues in the CDR3. V shed 7 bases, J shed 2 bases, and the junction held 6 bases outside the gene matches. CDR3 sequence (DNA): TGCGCCAGCCGTCTGGGGACAGGGGCCTACGAGCAGTACTTC. The encoded protein is CASRLGTGAYEQYF. Complete variable domain (other parts from reference TRBV5-1 and TRBJ2-7): KAGVTQTPRYLIKTRGQQVTLSCSPISGHRSVSWYQQTPGQGLQFLFEYFSETQRNKGNFPGRFSGRQFSNSRSEMNVSTLELGDSALYLCASRLGTGAYEQYFGPGTRLTVT.

CDR3 nucleotides: TGTGCCAGTACCCCGACAGGGTATAATTCACCCCTCCACTTT. Its protein product is CASTPTGYNSPLHF. The chain employs TRBV19 and TRBJ1-6; 7 bases agree with TRBD1. The CDR3 has 14 residues. V shed 7 bases, J shed 4 bases, and the junction held 4 bases outside the gene matches. Germline V gives CDR1 LNHDA, CDR2 SQIVND (reference sequence).

The rearrangement joins TRBV5-1 to TRBJ1-1; possible D gene TRBD1, 5 bases. V was cut by 5 bases and J by 1 base, with 15 bases left in between. The V gene's germline CDR1 is SGHRS and CDR2 YFSETQ. The CDR3 has 15 residues. The CDR3 here is CASSSTDSTNTEAFF. The CDR3 DNA sequence: TGCGCCAGCAGTTCGACAGACAGCACGAACACTGAAGCTTTCTTT. The whole variable domain, filled in from reference TRBV5-1 and TRBJ1-1, reads KAGVTQTPRYLIKTRGQQVTLSCSPISGHRSVSWYQQTPGQGLQFLFEYFSETQRNKGNFPGRFSGRQFSNSRSEMNVSTLELGDSALYLCASSSTDSTNTEAFFGQGTRLTVV.

The chain combines TRBV24-1 with TRBJ2-3; 7 positions agree with TRBD1. CDR1 KGHDR and CDR2 SFDVKD come from the germline V gene. V shed 5 bases and J 6 bases; nucleotides not matched to a gene: 7. The CDR3 length is 14 residues. Here the CDR3 reads CATSVAGGTDTQYF. The CDR3 DNA follows: TGTGCCACCAGTGTGGCAGGGGGTACCGATACGCAGTATTTT.

The V gene is TRBV6-1, the J gene TRBJ1-4; D not certain. Germline CDR1 and CDR2: MNHNS and SASEGT. The CDR3 loop spans 13 amino acids. Trimming removed 1 base at V and 13 bases at J, with 13 bases between. CDR3 region: CASSEGMLSGLFF. The CDR3 bases are TGTGCCAGCAGTGAAGGCATGTTGTCGGGACTGTTTTTT.

This chain uses TRBV9 with TRBJ2-1; no definite D call. CDR3 length equals 19 residues. CDR1 SGDLS and CDR2 YYNGEE come from the germline V gene. V was trimmed by 0 bases and J by 0 bases, leaving 19 bases between them. The CDR3 bases are TGTGCCAGCAGCGTAGCTATTTCTGGCACAGTCAGCTCCTACAATGAGCAGTTCTTC. Amino acid sequence: CASSVAISGTVSSYNEQFF. Looking up the rest from reference TRBV9 and TRBJ2-1 gives the full variable domain: DSGVTQTPKHLITATGQRVTLRCSPRSGDLSVYWYQQSLDQGLQFLIQYYNGEERAKGNILERFSAQQFPDLHSELNLSSLELGDSALYFCASSVAISGTVSSYNEQFFGPGTRLTVL.

V and J are TRBV6-5 and TRBJ1-1; D unresolved. The V and J ends lost 6 bases and 1 base respectively, with 9 bases between them. The CDR3 loop spans 13 amino acids. CDR1 MNHEY and CDR2 SVGAGI come from the germline V gene. CDR3: CASRWPSNTEAFF. CDR3 DNA sequence: TGTGCCAGCAGGTGGCCGTCGAACACTGAAGCTTTCTTT.

The V gene is TRBV27, the J gene TRBJ1-2, with D possibly being TRBD1 (6 bases). The CDR3 runs to 14 residues. The germline V gene has CDR1 MNHEY and CDR2 SMNVEV (reference sequence). V lost 0 bases and J lost 8, with 13 bases in between. The CDR3: CASSLSNLGGGYTF. The CDR3 region has the DNA TGTGCCAGCAGTTTATCAAACCTAGGGGGAGGCTACACCTTC.

The chain combines TRBV19 with TRBJ1-2; the match to TRBD1 covers 7 bases. Germline values: CDR1 LNHDA, CDR2 SQIVND (reference sequence). V was clipped by 5 bases and J by 4 bases; unmatched bases: 7. The CDR3 has 14 residues. Written as DNA, the CDR3 is TGTGCCAGTAGTTTCCGGGACAGCCTCTATGGCTACACCTTC. This gives the protein CASSFRDSLYGYTF.

This clone was recorded a few times. In DNA, the CDR3 is TGTGCCAGCAGCTGGTCTAGAAGCGAGCAGTACTTC. The encoded protein is CASSWSRSEQYF. The rearrangement uses TRBV11-2 and TRBJ2-7; D uncertain. The germline V and J ends were trimmed by 4 bases and 6 bases, with 10 bases remaining between them. From germline, CDR1 is SGHAT and CDR2 FQNNGV. This CDR3 is 12 amino acids long.

The J gene is TRBJ1-4, the V gene TRBV5-1; D not resolved. The length of the CDR3 is 14 residues. With 0 bases removed from V and 15 bases from J, the gap between germline ends came to 18 bases. The germline V gene has CDR1 SGHRS and CDR2 YFSETQ. CDR3 coding DNA: TGCGCCAGCAGCTTGGACCCGCTAGGCAATGGGTTGTTTTTT. Protein product: CASSLDPLGNGLFF.

This clone was observed a few times. The chain links TRBV25-1 to TRBJ2-2; 10 bases agree with TRBD2. V lost 7 bases and J lost 4; bases outside the gene matches: 6. There are 15 residues in the CDR3. Looked up from germline, CDR1 is MGHDK and CDR2 is SYGVNS. In DNA, the CDR3 is TGTGCCAGCATGGCGAGACTAGCGGGCACCGGGGAGCTGTTTTTT. Residues: CASMARLAGTGELFF.

This sequence joins TRBV27 and TRBJ2-7, with 9 nucleotides matching TRBD1. The CDR3 is made up of 14 amino acids. Germline V CDR1 and CDR2: MNHEY, SMNVEV (reference sequence). The J segment lost 3 bases and the V segment lost 0 bases, leaving 0 bases of the junction unmatched. The CDR3 bases are TGTGCCAGCAGTTTATCGGACAGGGGCTACGAGCAGTACTTC. Amino acid sequence: CASSLSDRGYEQYF.

The chain has TRBV11-3 and TRBJ2-7; D uncertain. V lost 0 bases and J lost 2, with 11 bases in between. The germline CDR1 and CDR2 sequences are SGHNT and YENEEA. The length of the CDR3 is 15 residues. This chain's CDR3 is CASSLDLAAAYEQYF. The CDR3 DNA is TGTGCCAGCAGCTTAGATCTGGCGGCGGCCTACGAGCAGTACTTC.

The chain employs TRBV5-4 and TRBJ2-7; 9 nucleotides align to TRBD2. Germline V gene sequence: CDR1 SGHNT, CDR2 YYREEE (reference sequence). This CDR3 comprises 15 residues. The V and J ends lost 2 bases and 3 bases, in that order; junction bases with no gene match: 6. As DNA, the CDR3 is TGTGCCAGCAGCTTCGGGACTAGCAAGCTCTACGAGCAGTACTTC. Translating it yields CASSFGTSKLYEQYF.

The V and J genes are TRBV19 and TRBJ1-4; weak D call: TRBD1 (6 bases). The CDR3 contains 15 residues. Germline V gene data show CDR1 as LNHDA and CDR2 as SQIVND (reference sequence). Trimming removed 2 bases from V and 8 bases from J, with 15 bases in between. The CDR3 here is CASSIMGTTGEKLFF. In DNA form, the CDR3 reads TGTGCCAGTAGTATAATGGGGACAACCGGCGAAAAACTGTTTTTT.

The chain carries TRBV21-1 and TRBJ2-7; TRBD2, as called in the table, went unchecked against the DNA. TRBV21-1 counts as a pseudogene. The CDR3 runs 22 residues. The CDR3 region is CASSKFLGRWLAGGPNSYEQYF. The CDR3 nucleotides are TGTGCCAGCAGCAAATTTTTGGGGCGCTGGCTAGCGGGAGGGCCGAACTCCTACGAGCAGTACTTC.

The genes are TRBV6-2 or TRBV6-3 and TRBJ2-1; D is perhaps TRBD2 (5 bases). Germline V gene sequence: CDR1 MNHEY, CDR2 SVGEGT. The V end lost 0 bases, the J end lost 6 bases, and 18 bases lay between the germline ends. There are 17 residues in the CDR3. The CDR3 nucleotides read TGTGCCAGCAGTTACTCGCGGACTGCCGGGTTGGGCAATGAGCAGTTCTTC. Encoded protein: CASSYSRTAGLGNEQFF.

This clone has only one observation. The V and J genes are TRBV23-1 and TRBJ2-2, with D perhaps TRBD1 (6 bases). TRBV23-1 is marked as an open reading frame, function uncertain. The CDR3 contains 16 residues. V lost 7 bases and J 3 bases, leaving 18 bases between the germline ends. CDR3 coding DNA: TGCGCCAGCAACAGGGCCTCCCGATCCCACACCGGGGAGCTGTTTTTT. The encoded protein is CASNRASRSHTGELFF.

This clone was seen only once. The chain couples TRBV29-1 to TRBJ2-7; TRBD1 matches 9 bases. Germline lookup yields CDR1 SQVTM and CDR2 ANQGSEA. CDR3 length: 13 amino acids. V trimming: 5 bases; J trimming: 5 bases; junction bases outside the gene matches: 7. CDR3 coding DNA: TGCAGCGTTACCGGGACAGGGTTAGACGAGCAGTACTTC. Translation: CSVTGTGLDEQYF.

This clone was observed a single time. The genes are TRBV3-1 (or the pseudogene TRBV3-2) and TRBJ2-1; D is perhaps TRBD2 (6 bases). The CDR3 sequence is 16 residues long. The germline gives CDR1 LGHDT, CDR2 YNNKEL (reference sequence). Trimming pared 2 bases from V and 13 bases from J, leaving 24 bases between. The CDR3 spells CASSQFLAATPSVQFF. As DNA, the CDR3 is TGTGCCAGCAGCCAATTCTTAGCGGCAACCCCGAGCGTTCAGTTCTTC.

The V and J genes are TRBV6-6 and TRBJ2-2; 11 nucleotides agree with TRBD2. The CDR3 length is 15 residues. Germline loops: CDR1 MNHNY, CDR2 SVGAGI (reference sequence). J lost 1 base, V lost 6 bases, and 1 base had no gene match. The CDR3, as DNA: TGTGCCAGCAGCGGGACTAGCGGGAACACCGGGGAGCTGTTTTTT. This encodes CASSGTSGNTGELFF.

The CDR3 reads CATDRGMNTEAFF. The CDR3 region has the DNA TGTGCCACCGACAGGGGAATGAACACTGAAGCTTTCTTT. This rearrangement joins TRBV2 to TRBJ1-1; 8 nucleotides align to TRBD1. Germline V gives CDR1 SNHLY, CDR2 FYNNEI. The junction had 4 bases not matched to a gene; V was cut back by 10 bases and J by 0 bases. CDR3 length equals 13 residues.

The chain has TRBV10-3 and TRBJ1-2; D remains ambiguous. Germline V gene data show CDR1 as ENHRY and CDR2 as SYGVKD. The CDR3 loop spans 14 amino acids. Deletions cut 3 bases from V and 1 base from J, with 9 bases between. The CDR3 reads CAISDNGFNYGYTF. In DNA, the CDR3 is TGTGCCATCAGTGACAACGGTTTTAACTATGGCTACACCTTC.

This chain uses TRBV27 with TRBJ2-1; weak D call: TRBD2 (7 bases). CDR1 is MNHEY and CDR2 is SMNVEV in the germline V gene (reference sequence). V was clipped by 6 bases and J by 9 bases, with 39 bases between them. This CDR3 region has 21 residues. The CDR3 loop is CASSSGPGGGRHSMALSEQFF. The CDR3, as DNA: TGTGCCAGCAGCTCGGGGCCGGGGGGCGGGCGACATTCGATGGCTCTGAGTGAGCAGTTCTTC.

This chain connects TRBV7-9 to TRBJ2-3, with 7 bases matching TRBD2. The V gene's germline CDR1 is SEHNR and CDR2 FQNEAQ (reference sequence). The CDR3 contains 13 residues. The junction had 5 bases not matched to a gene; V was cut back by 5 bases and J by 6 bases. CDR3 in DNA: TGTGCCAGCAGCCCGGGGACTACCGATACGCAGTATTTT. Protein sequence: CASSPGTTDTQYF.

This clone was seen just once. This chain links TRBV29-1 with TRBJ2-7, with D possibly matching TRBD2 (5 bases). With 0 bases removed from V and 4 bases from J, the gap between germline ends came to 13 bases. Germline CDR1 and CDR2: SQVTM and ANQGSEA. The CDR3 spans 14 residues. The CDR3 reads CSVEDMGSQYEQYF. The CDR3 DNA is TGCAGCGTTGAAGATATGGGGAGTCAGTACGAGCAGTACTTC.

CDR3 amino acids: CASSSQGREQYF. The CDR3 nucleotides read TGTGCCAGCAGTTCACAGGGTCGAGAGCAGTACTTC. This chain joins TRBV28 and TRBJ2-7, with a tentative D call TRBD1 (6 bases). CDR3 length: 12 amino acids. With 4 bases removed from V and 7 bases from J, the gap between germline ends came to 11 bases. CDR1 and CDR2 from the germline V gene are MDHEN and SYDVKM.